This T cell receptor (beta chain) originates from a study of cytomegalovirus exposure and HLA in healthy donors. Regarding the study as a whole: Rarity marked most TCR sequences, yet some public TCRs occurred in many donors. Altogether, around 160 TCR beta chains were recorded as cytomegalovirus-associated.

The V end was cut by 1 base, the J end by 4 bases, with 13 bases between. The germline gives CDR1 SGHTA, CDR2 FQGNSA. The CDR3 covers 15 residues. Both 60 Vbeta primers and 13 Jbeta primers went into the PCR. The repertoire was sequenced with immunoSEQ multiplex PCR; TCRdb's copy has only in-frame clones and lacks some. The data contain about 160,000 clones, about four fifths of them seen just once; the ten biggest clones take up 8.5%. A remark on this clone: What it recognizes is unknown.

The chain uses TRBV7-2 and TRBJ1-1; D may be TRBD1 (5 bases). The source of this sequence is a male donor in good health and CMV-seropositive. Sequenced sample: PBMCs. The CDR3 reads CASSLVLSGGTEAFF. CDR3 DNA: TGTGCCAGCAGCTTAGTCTTGTCGGGGGGCACTGAAGCTTTCTTT.